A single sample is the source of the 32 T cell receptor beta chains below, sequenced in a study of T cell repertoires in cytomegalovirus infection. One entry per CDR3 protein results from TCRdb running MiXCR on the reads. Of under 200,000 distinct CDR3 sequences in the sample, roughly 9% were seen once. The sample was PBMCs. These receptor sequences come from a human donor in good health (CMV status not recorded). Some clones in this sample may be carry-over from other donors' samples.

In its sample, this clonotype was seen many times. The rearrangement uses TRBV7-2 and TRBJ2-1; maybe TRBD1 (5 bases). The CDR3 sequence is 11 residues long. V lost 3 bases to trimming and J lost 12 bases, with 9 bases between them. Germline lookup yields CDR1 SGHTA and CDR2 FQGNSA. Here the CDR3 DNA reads TGTGCCAGCAGCTTGGACACGGGGCAGTTCTTC. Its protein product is CASSLDTGQFF.

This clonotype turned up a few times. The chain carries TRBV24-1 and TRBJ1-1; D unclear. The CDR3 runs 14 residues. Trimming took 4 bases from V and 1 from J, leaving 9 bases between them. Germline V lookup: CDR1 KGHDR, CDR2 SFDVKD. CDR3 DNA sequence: TGTGCCACCAGTGAGGGGTCACCGAACACTGAAGCTTTCTTT. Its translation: CATSEGSPNTEAFF.

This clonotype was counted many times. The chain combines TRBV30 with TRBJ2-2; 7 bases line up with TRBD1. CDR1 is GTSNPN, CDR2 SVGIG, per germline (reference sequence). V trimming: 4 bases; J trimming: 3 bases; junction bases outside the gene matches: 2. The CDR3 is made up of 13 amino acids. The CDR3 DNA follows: TGTGCCTGGACGGGACAGTACACCGGGGAGCTGTTTTTT. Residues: CAWTGQYTGELFF.

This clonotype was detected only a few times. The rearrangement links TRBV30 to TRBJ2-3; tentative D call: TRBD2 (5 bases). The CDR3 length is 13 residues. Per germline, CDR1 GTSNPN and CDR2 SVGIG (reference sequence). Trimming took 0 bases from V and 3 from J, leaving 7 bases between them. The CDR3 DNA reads TGTGCCTGGAGTGTTTCGGGGACAGATACGCAGTATTTT. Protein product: CAWSVSGTDTQYF.

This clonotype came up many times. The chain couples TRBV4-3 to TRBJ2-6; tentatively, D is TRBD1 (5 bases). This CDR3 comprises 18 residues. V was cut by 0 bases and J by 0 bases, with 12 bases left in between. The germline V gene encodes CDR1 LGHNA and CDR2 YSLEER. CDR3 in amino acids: CASSQDGQGSSGANVLTF. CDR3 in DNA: TGCGCCAGCAGCCAAGACGGGCAGGGAAGCTCTGGGGCCAACGTCCTGACTTTC.

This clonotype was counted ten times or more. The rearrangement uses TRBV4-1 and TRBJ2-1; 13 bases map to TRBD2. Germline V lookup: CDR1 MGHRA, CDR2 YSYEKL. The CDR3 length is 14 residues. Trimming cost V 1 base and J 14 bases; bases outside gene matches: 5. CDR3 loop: CASSQAGTSGREFF. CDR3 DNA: TGCGCCAGCAGCCAAGCGGGAACTAGCGGGAGGGAGTTCTTC.

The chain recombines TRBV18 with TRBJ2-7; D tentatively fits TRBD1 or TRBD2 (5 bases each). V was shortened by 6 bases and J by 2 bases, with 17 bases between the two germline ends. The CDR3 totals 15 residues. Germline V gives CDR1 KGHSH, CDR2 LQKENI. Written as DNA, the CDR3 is TGTGCCAGCTCCCCCACCGGGACCGGGGCCTACGAGCAGTACTTC. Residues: CASSPTGTGAYEQYF.

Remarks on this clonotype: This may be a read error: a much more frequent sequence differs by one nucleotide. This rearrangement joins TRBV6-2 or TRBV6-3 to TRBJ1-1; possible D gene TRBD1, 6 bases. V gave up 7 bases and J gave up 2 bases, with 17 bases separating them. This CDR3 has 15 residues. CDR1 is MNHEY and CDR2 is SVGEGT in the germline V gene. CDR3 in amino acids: CASKVSPGDNTEAFF. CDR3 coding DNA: TGTGCCAGCAAGGTCTCTCCAGGGGATAACACTGAAGCTTTCTTT.

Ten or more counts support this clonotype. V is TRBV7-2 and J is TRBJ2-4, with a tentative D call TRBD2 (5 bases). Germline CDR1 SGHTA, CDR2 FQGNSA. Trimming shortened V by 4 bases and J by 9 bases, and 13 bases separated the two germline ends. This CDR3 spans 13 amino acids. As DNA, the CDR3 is TGTGCCAGCAGCTCAGGACGGGGAACCATTCAGTACTTC. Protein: CASSSGRGTIQYF.

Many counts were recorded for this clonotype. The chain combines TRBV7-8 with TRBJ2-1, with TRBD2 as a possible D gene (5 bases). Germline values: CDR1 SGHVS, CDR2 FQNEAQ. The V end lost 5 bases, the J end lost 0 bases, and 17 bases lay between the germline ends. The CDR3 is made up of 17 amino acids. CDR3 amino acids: CASSPDRGGSSYNEQFF. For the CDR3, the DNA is TGTGCCAGCAGCCCCGATCGGGGTGGGAGCTCCTACAATGAGCAGTTCTTC.

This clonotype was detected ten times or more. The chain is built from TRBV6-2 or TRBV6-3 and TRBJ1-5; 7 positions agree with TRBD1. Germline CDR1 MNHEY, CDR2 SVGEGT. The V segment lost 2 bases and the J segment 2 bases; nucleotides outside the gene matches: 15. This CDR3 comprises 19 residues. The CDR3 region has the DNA TGTGCCAGCAGTTACGTCCCCAACAGGGGCCGCTCCCGCAATCAGCCCCAGCATTTT. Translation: CASSYVPNRGRSRNQPQHF.

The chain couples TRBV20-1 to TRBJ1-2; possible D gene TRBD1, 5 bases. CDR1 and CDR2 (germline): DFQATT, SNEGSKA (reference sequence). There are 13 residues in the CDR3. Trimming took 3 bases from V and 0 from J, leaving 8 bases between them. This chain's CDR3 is CSASLGPNYGYTF. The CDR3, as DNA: TGCAGTGCTAGTCTGGGGCCTAACTATGGCTACACCTTC.

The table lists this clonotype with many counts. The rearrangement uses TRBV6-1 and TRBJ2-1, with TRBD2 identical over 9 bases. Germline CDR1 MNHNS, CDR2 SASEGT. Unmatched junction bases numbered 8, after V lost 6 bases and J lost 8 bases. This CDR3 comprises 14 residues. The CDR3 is CASRRETSGHEQFF. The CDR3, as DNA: TGTGCCAGCAGACGGGAGACTAGCGGCCATGAGCAGTTCTTC.

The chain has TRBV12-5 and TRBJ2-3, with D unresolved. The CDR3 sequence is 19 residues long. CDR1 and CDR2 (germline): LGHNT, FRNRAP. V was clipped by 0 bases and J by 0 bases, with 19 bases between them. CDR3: CASGLVLGSGVLSTDTQYF. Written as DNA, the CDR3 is TGTGCTAGTGGTTTGGTACTTGGCAGTGGAGTCCTTAGCACAGATACGCAGTATTTT.

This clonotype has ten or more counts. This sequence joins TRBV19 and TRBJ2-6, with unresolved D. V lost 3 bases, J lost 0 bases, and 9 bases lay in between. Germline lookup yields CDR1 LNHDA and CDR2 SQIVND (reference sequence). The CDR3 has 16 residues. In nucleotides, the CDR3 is TGTGCCAGTAGTATGGGCAGAAGCTCTGGGGCCAACGTCCTGACTTTC. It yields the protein CASSMGRSSGANVLTF.

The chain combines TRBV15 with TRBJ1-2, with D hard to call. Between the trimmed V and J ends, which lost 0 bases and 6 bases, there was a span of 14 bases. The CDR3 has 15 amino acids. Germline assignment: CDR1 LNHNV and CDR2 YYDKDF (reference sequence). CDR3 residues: CATSRDEGPTHGYTF. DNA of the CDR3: TGTGCCACCAGCAGAGATGAGGGCCCAACCCATGGCTACACCTTC. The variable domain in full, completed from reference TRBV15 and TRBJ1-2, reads DAMVIQNPRYQVTQFGKPVTLSCSQTLNHNVMYWYQQKSSQAPKLLFHYYDKDFNNEADTPDNFQSRRPNTSFCFLDIRSPGLGDTAMYLCATSRDEGPTHGYTFGSGTRLTVV.

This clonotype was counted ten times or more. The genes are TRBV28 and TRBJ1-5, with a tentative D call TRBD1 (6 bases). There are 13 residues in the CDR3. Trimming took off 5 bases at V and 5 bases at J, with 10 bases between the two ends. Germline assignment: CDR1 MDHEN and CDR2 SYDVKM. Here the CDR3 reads CASSDRSYQPQHF. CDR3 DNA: TGTGCCAGCAGTGACAGGAGCTATCAGCCCCAGCATTTT.

For the CDR3, the DNA is TGCGCCAGTTACCTCGACAGGTCAAACTATGGCTACACCTTC. Its translation is CASYLDRSNYGYTF. The gene calls are TRBV5-1 and TRBJ1-2, with D possibly matching TRBD1 (6 bases). V shed 8 bases and J shed 2 bases, with 16 bases lying between them. Germline V CDR1 and CDR2: SGHRS, YFSETQ. The CDR3 length is 14 residues.

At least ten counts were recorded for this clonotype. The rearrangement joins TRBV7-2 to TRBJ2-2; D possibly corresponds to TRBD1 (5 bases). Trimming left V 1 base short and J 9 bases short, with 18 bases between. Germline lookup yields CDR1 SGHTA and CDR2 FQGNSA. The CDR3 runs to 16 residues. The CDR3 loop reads CASSLDGSLAGRELFF. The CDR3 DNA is TGTGCCAGCAGCTTAGACGGGTCGTTGGCAGGGAGGGAGCTGTTTTTT. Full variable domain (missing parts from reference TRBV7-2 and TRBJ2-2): GAGVSQSPSNKVTEKGKDVELRCDPISGHTALYWYRQSLGQGLEFLIYFQGNSAPDKSGLPSDRFSAERTGGSVSTLTIQRTQQEDSAVYLCASSLDGSLAGRELFFGEGSRLTVL.

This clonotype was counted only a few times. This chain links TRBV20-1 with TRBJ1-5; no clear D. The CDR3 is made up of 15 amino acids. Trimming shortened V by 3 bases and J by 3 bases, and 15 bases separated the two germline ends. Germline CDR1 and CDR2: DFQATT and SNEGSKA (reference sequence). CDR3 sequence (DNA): TGCAGTGCTAGGAGGCCCCGAGGTAACAATCAGCCCCAGCATTTT. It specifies CSARRPRGNNQPQHF.

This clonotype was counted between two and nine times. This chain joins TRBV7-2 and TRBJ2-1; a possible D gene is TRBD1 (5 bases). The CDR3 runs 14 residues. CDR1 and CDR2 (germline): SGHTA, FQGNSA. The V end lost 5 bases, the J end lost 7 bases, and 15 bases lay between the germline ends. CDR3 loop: CASSPLGVGNEQFF. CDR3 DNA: TGTGCCAGCAGCCCCCTAGGGGTGGGGAATGAGCAGTTCTTC.

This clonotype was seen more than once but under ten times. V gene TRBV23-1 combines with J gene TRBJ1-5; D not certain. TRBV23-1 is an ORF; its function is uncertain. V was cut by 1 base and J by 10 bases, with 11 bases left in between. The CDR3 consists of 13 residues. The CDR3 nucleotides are TGCGCCAGCAGTCAATATTCGGTACACCCCCAGCATTTT. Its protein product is CASSQYSVHPQHF.

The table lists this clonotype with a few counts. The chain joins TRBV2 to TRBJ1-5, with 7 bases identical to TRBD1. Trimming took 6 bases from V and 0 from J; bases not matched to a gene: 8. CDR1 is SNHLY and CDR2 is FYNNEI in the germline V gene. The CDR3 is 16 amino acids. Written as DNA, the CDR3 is TGTGCCAGCAGGATCGACGGACAGGCTAGCAATCAGCCCCAGCATTTT. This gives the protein CASRIDGQASNQPQHF.

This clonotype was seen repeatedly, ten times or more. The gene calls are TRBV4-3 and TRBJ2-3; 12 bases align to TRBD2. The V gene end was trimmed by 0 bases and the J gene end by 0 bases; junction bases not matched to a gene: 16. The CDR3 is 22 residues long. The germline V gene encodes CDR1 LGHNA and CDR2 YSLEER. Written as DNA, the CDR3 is TGCGCCAGCAGCCAAGATCTTGTAACTAGCGGGAGGACCCAATCAAGCACAGATACGCAGTATTTT. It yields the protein CASSQDLVTSGRTQSSTDTQYF.

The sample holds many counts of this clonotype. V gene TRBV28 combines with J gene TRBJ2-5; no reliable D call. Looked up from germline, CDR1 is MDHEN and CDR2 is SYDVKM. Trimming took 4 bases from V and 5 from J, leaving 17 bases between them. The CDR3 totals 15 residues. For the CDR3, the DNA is TGTGCCAGCAGTTCCACGACGCAATGGCTGGAGACCCAGTACTTC. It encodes CASSSTTQWLETQYF.

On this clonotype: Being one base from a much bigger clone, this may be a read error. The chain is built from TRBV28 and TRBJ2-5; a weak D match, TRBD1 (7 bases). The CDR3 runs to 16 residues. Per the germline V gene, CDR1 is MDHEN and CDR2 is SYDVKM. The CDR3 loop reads CASTLGGGAFPETQYF. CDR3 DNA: TGTGCCAGCACTTTAGGAGGGGGCGCCTTCCCAGAGACCCAGTACTTC.

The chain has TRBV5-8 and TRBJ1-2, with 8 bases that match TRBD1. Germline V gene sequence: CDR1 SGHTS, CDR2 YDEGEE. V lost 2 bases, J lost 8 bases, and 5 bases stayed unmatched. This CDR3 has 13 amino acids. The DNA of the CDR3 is TGTGCCAGCAGCTTATTGACAGGGGACGGCTACACCTTC. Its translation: CASSLLTGDGYTF.

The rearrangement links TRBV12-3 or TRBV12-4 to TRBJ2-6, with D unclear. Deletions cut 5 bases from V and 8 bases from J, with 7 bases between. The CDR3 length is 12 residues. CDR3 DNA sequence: TGTGCCAGCAGTCTACTTACCAACGTCCTGACTTTC. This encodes CASSLLTNVLTF.

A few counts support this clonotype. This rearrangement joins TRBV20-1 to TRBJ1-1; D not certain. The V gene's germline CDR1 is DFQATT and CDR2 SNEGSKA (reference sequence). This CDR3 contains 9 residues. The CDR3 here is CRGTRYAFF. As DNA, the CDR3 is TGCAGGGGCACGAGGTACGCTTTCTTT.

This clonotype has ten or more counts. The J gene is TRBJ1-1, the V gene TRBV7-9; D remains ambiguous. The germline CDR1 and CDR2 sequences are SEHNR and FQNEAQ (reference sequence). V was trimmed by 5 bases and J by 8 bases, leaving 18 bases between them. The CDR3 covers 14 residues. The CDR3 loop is CASSPKASASEAFF. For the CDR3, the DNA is TGTGCCAGCAGCCCGAAGGCTTCGGCGAGCGAAGCTTTCTTT.

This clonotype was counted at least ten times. CDR3 sequence (DNA): TGTGCCACCAGTGGTGGCGGGAGGGCCCTCTCCTACAATGAGCAGTTCTTC. This encodes CATSGGGRALSYNEQFF. This rearrangement joins TRBV24-1 to TRBJ2-1, with TRBD2 matching 9 bases. V trimming: 5 bases; J trimming: 0 bases; junction bases outside the gene matches: 7. This CDR3 is 17 amino acids long. CDR1 and CDR2 (germline): KGHDR, SFDVKD.

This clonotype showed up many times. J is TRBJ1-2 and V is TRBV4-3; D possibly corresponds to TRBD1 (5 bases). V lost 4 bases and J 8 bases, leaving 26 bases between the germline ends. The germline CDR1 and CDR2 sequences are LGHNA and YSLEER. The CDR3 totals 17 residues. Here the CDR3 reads CASSPKSLRVWIEGYTF. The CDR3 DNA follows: TGCGCCAGCAGCCCAAAAAGCCTCAGGGTGTGGATAGAAGGCTACACCTTC.